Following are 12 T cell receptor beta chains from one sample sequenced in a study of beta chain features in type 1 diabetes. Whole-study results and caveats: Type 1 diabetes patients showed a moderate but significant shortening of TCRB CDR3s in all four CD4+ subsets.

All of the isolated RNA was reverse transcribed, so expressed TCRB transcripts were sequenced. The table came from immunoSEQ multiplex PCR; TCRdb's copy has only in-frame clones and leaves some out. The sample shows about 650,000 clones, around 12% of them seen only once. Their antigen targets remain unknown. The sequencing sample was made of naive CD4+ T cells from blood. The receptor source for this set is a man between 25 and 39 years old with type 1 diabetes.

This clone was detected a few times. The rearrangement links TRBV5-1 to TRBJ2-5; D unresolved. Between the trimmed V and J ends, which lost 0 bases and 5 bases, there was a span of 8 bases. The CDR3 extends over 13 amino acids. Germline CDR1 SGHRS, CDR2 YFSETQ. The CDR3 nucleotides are TGCGCCAGCAGCTTGGCTGACCGGGAGACCCAGTACTTC. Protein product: CASSLADRETQYF.

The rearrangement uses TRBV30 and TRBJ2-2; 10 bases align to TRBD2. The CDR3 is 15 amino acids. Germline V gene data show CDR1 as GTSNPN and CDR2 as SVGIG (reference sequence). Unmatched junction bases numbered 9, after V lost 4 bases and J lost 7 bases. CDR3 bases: TGTGCCTGGAATACAGCGGGGGGGCCCGGCGGGGAGCTGTTTTTT. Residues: CAWNTAGGPGGELFF. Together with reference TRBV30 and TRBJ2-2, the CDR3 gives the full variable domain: SQTIHQWPATLVQPVGSPLSLECTVEGTSNPNLYWYRQAAGRGLQLLFYSVGIGQISSEVPQNLSASRPQDRQFILSSKKLLLSDSGFYLCAWNTAGGPGGELFFGEGSRLTVL.

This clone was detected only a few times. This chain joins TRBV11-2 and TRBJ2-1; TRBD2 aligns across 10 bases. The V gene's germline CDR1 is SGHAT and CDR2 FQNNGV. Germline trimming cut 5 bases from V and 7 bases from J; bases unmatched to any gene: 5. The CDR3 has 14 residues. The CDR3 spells CASSGSTSGNEQFF. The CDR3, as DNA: TGTGCCAGCAGCGGGTCGACTAGCGGGAATGAGCAGTTCTTC.

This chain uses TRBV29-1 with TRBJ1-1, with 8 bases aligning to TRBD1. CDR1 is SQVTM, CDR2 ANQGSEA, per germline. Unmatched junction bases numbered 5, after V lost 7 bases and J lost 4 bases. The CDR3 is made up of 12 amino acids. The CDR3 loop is CSGGQGPTEAFF. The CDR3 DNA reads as TGCAGCGGCGGACAGGGACCCACTGAAGCTTTCTTT.

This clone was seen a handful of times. The CDR3 spells CASSPPAATNEQFF. CDR3 sequence (DNA): TGCGCCAGCTCGCCCCCCGCGGCGACCAATGAGCAGTTCTTC. The rearrangement joins TRBV5-1 to TRBJ2-1, with D unresolved. The germline V gene has CDR1 SGHRS and CDR2 YFSETQ. The V end lost 7 bases, the J end lost 6 bases, and 17 bases lay between the germline ends. The CDR3 length is 14 residues.

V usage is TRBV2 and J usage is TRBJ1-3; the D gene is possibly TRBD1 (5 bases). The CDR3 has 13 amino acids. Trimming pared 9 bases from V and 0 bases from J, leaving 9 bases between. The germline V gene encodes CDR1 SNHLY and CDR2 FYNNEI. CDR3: CASTGDSGNTIYF. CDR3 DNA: TGTGCCAGTACGGGGGACTCTGGAAACACCATATATTTT.

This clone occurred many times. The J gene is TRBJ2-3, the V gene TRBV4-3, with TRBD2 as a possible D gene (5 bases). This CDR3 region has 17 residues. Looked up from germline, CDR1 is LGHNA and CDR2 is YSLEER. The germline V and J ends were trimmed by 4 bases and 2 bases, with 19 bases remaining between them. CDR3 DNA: TGCGCCAGCAGCCCTCGTTTGGCTAGCCCCTTCACAGATACGCAGTATTTT. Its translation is CASSPRLASPFTDTQYF.

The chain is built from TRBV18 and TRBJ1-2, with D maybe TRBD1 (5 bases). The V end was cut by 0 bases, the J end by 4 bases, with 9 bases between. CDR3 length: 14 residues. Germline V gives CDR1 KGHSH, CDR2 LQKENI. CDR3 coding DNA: TGTGCCAGCTCACCACCTGAAGGGGTCTATGGCTACACCTTC. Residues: CASSPPEGVYGYTF.

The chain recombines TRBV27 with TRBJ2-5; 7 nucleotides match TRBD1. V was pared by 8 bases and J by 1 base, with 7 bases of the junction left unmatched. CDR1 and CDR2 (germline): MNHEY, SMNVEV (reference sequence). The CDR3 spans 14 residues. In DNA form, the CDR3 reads TGTGCCAGCGGCCCACAGGGGATCCAAGAGACCCAGTACTTC. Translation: CASGPQGIQETQYF.

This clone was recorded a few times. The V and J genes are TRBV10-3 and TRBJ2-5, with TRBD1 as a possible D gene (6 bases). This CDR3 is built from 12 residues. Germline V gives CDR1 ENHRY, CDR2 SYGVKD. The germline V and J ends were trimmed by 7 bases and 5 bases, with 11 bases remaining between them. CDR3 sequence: CAIKGQLETQYF. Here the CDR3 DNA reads TGTGCCATCAAGGGACAACTGGAGACCCAGTACTTC.

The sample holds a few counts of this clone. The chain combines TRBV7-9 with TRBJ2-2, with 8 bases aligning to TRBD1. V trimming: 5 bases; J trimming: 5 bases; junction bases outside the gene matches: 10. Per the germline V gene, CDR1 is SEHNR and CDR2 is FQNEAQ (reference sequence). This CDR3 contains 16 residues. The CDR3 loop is CASSPRAWTGTGELFF. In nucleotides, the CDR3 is TGTGCCAGCAGCCCCCGGGCTTGGACAGGGACCGGGGAGCTGTTTTTT.

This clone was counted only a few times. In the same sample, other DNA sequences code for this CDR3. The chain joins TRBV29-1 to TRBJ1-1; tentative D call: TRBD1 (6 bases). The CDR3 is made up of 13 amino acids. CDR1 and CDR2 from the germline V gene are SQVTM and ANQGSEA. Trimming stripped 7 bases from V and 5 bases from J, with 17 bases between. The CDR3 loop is CSGTPGVGTEAFF. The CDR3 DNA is TGCAGCGGTACGCCAGGGGTCGGGACTGAAGCTTTCTTT.